Listed below are T cell receptor beta chains from one sample, sequenced in a study of T-cell memory formation after mild COVID-19. TCRdb used MiXCR to reprocess the 5' RACE reads, holding one entry per CDR3 protein. The sample has approximately 250,000 distinct CDR3 sequences, roughly 15% seen once. What was sequenced was PBMCs or a T cell subset sorted from them (not recorded which). The receptors come from an adult woman who had mild COVID-19 (a few samples of this study predate the infection). Cell type and time point are not known. Both conserved end residues are part of each CDR3. Fields, in order: V gene, J gene, clone size, D gene, CDR3 DNA, CDR3 protein. A D gene is named only where the DNA matches it firmly. Part of the rows lack a size; the others show once, few, many or a class for expanded clones.

>TRBV5-1|TRBJ2-7|.|.
TGCGCCAGCAGCTTAAGTACAGGGACCTACGAGCAGTACTTC
CASSLSTGTYEQYF
>TRBV11-2|TRBJ1-1|few|TRBD1
TGTGCCAGCAGCAAGGGCCGGGACAGGGACACTGAAGCTTTCTTT
CASSKGRDRDTEAFF
>TRBV18|TRBJ1-4|few|.
TGTGCCAGCTCATCACGCCGGGGAGAGAAGGAAAAACTGTTTTTT
CASSSRRGEKEKLFF
>TRBV28|TRBJ1-2|few|TRBD1
TGTGCCAGCAGCCCATGGGGGGGGACAGCCTATGGCTACACCTTC
CASSPWGGTAYGYTF
>TRBV19|TRBJ2-1|few|.
TGTGCCAGTAGTATAGGTCGGAGGGGATCTAAGAGTGAGCAGTTCTTC
CASSIGRRGSKSEQFF
>TRBV6-2/TRBV6-3|TRBJ2-7|.|.
TGTGCCAGCAGTCGGGACGGATCTGCTCGTGAGCAGTACTTC
CASSRDGSAREQYF
>TRBV9|TRBJ2-5|.|TRBD2
TGTGCCAGCAGCGTCGGACTAGCGGGGGTCCAAGAGACCCAGTACTTC
CASSVGLAGVQETQYF
>TRBV7-9|TRBJ1-5|few|.
TGTGCCAGCATGGGGGCCGATCAGCCCCAGCATTTT
CASMGADQPQHF
>TRBV7-6|TRBJ2-3|many|.
TGTGCCAGCAGCCGGAGCACGGGTTTCACAGATACGCAGTATTTT
CASSRSTGFTDTQYF
>TRBV6-6|TRBJ1-3|.|.
TGTGCCAGCACTCAAGAATTCTCTGGAAACACCATATATTTT
CASTQEFSGNTIYF
>TRBV24-1|TRBJ2-3|many|TRBD1
TGTGCCACCAGTGAGCCCGACAGGGGGCGGACAGATACGCAGTATTTT
CATSEPDRGRTDTQYF
>TRBV12-3/TRBV12-4|TRBJ1-3|.|.
TGTGCCAGCAGCCGAGGGTCATCCTCTGGAAACACCATATATTTT
CASSRGSSSGNTIYF
>TRBV29-1|TRBJ2-1|few|TRBD2
TGCAGCGTTGAATCGACGGTCGCGGGGGGGTTCTTC
CSVESTVAGGFF
>TRBV7-8|TRBJ2-2|.|.
TGTGCCAGCAGCCAGGCGACAGGACTTAACACCGGGGAGCTGTTTTTT
CASSQATGLNTGELFF
>TRBV19|TRBJ2-2|few|TRBD1
TGTGCCAGTCACGGGACAGGGAACACCGGGGAGCTGTTTTTT
CASHGTGNTGELFF
>TRBV7-8|TRBJ1-5|few|TRBD1
TGTGCCAGCAGCTTAGCGGGGGGACAGGGTCAGCCCCAGCATTTT
CASSLAGGQGQPQHF
>TRBV20-1|TRBJ1-1|.|.
TGCAGTGCCAACACAGGGTTTCGGGCTGAAGCTTTCTTT
CSANTGFRAEAFF
>TRBV5-1|TRBJ2-3|few|TRBD2
TGCGCCAGCAGCTTTAGCGGGAGTGCCGCAGATACGCAGTATTTT
CASSFSGSAADTQYF
>TRBV12-3/TRBV12-4|TRBJ1-3|.|.
TGTGCCAGCAGTCGGGGAGACTTCTCTGGAAACACCATATATTTT
CASSRGDFSGNTIYF
>TRBV20-1|TRBJ2-7|few|.
TGCAGTGCAAGGGGGGTCGGGCACCCCTACGAGCAGTACTTC
CSARGVGHPYEQYF
>TRBV4-2|TRBJ1-5|many|.
TGTGCCAGCAGCCAAGAACGGGGCGGCAATCAGCCCCAGCATTTT
CASSQERGGNQPQHF
>TRBV6-5|TRBJ1-3|.|.
TGTGCCAGCAGTTATGCCGAAGGGGGAAACACCATATATTTT
CASSYAEGGNTIYF
>TRBV9|TRBJ2-2|.|.
TGTGCCAGCAGCGTAGGGGGGATAGTAGGGAACACCGGGGAGCTGTTTTTT
CASSVGGIVGNTGELFF
>TRBV3-1|TRBJ1-1|few|.
TGTGCCAGCAGCCATGGGAGCACTGAAGCTTTCTTT
CASSHGSTEAFF
>TRBV7-7|TRBJ2-3|.|TRBD2
TGTGCTAGCAGCTTATTGTCTAGCGGTTCCATCACAGATACGCAGTATTTT
CASSLLSSGSITDTQYF
>TRBV12-3/TRBV12-4|TRBJ1-3|.|.
TGTGCCATTCAGCGCTCTGGAAACACCATATATTTT
CAIQRSGNTIYF
>TRBV7-2|TRBJ2-1|.|TRBD1
TGTGCCAGCAGCTCCCTCCGACAGGGGAACAATGAGCAGTTCTTC
CASSSLRQGNNEQFF
>TRBV18|TRBJ2-5|.|TRBD2
TGTGCCAGCTCACCACCGGAGCCTCTAATCGGGAGGGCCCAGGAGACCCAGTACTTC
CASSPPEPLIGRAQETQYF
>TRBV7-2|TRBJ2-1|few|.
TGTGCCAGCAGCCTCGCCTCAACGACTTACAATGAGCAGTTCTTC
CASSLASTTYNEQFF